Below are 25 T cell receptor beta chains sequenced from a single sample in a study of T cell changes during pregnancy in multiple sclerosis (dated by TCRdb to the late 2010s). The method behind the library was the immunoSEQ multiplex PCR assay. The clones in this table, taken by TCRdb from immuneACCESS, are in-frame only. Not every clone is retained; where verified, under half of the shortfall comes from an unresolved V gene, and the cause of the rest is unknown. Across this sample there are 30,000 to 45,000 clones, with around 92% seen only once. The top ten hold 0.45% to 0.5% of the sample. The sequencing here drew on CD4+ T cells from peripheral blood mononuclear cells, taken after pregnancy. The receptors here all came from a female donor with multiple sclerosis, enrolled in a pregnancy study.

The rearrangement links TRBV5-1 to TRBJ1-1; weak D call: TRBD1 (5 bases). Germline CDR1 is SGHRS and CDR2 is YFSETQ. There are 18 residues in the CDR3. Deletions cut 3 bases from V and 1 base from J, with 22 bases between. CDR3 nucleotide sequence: TGCGCCAGCAGCTCGATCTTTGGGGGGTCGGGAGCGAACACTGAAGCTTTCTTT. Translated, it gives CASSSIFGGSGANTEAFF.

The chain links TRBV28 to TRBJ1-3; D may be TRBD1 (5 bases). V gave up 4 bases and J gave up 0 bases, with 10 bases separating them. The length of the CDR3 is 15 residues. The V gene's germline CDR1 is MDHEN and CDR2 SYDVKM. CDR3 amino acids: CASSSGLISGNTIYF. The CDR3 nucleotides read TGTGCCAGCAGTTCGGGACTGATCTCTGGAAACACCATATATTTT.

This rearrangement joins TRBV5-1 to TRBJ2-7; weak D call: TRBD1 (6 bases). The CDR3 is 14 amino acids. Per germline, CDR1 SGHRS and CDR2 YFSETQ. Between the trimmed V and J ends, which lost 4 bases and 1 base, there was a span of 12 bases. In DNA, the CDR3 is TGCGCCAGCAGCGGAGCGACAGGTTCCTACGAGCAGTACTTC. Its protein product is CASSGATGSYEQYF.

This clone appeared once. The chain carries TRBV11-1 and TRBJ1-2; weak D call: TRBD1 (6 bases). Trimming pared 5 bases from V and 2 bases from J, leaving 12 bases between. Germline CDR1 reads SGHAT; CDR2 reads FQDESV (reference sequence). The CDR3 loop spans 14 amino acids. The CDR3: CASSPTGTNYGYTF. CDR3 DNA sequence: TGTGCCAGCAGCCCAACAGGGACCAACTATGGCTACACCTTC.

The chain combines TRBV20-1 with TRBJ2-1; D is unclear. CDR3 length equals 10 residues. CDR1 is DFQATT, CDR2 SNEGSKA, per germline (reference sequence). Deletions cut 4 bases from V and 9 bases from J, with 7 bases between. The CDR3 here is CSAKEAEQFF. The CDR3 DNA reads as TGCAGTGCTAAAGAAGCTGAGCAGTTCTTC.

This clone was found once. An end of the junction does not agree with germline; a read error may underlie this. The DNA for the CDR3 is TGCACCAGCAGCTTGTTCCGGGGTTTGATAGCGGGAGTTTCTAGCACAGATACGCAGTATTTT. Amino acids: CTSSLFRGLIAGVSSTDTQYF. The chain joins TRBV5-1 to TRBJ2-3; 9 bases are a match to TRBD2. Germline lookup yields CDR1 SGHRS and CDR2 YFSETQ. The CDR3 has 21 residues.

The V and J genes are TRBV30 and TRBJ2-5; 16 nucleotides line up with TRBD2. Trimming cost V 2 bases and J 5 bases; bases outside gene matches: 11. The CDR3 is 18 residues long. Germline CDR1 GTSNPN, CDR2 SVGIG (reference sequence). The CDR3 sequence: CAWSPPGLAGGPVETQYF. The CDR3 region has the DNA TGTGCCTGGAGTCCCCCGGGACTAGCGGGAGGGCCAGTCGAGACCCAGTACTTC. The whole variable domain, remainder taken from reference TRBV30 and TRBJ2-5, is SQTIHQWPATLVQPVGSPLSLECTVEGTSNPNLYWYRQAAGRGLQLLFYSVGIGQISSEVPQNLSASRPQDRQFILSSKKLLLSDSGFYLCAWSPPGLAGGPVETQYFGPGTRLLVL.

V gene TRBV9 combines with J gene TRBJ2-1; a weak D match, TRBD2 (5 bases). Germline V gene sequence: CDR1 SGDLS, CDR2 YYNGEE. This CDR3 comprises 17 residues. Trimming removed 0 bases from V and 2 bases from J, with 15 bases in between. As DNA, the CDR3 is TGTGCCAGCAGCGTAGTGGGTATGGCGGGCACCTACAATGAGCAGTTCTTC. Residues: CASSVVGMAGTYNEQFF.

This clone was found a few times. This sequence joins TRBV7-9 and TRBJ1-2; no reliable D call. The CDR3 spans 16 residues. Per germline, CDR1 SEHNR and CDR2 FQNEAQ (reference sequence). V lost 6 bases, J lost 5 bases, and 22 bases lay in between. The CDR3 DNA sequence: TGTGCCAGCAGTCCCGGAGGCCTTCGTTATTTTTATGGCTACACCTTC. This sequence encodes CASSPGGLRYFYGYTF.

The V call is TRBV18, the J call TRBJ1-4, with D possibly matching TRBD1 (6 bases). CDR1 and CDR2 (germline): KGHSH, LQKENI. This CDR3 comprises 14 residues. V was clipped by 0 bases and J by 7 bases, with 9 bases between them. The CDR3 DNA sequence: TGTGCCAGCTCACCACCCGCAGGGGTTGAAAAACTGTTTTTT. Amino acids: CASSPPAGVEKLFF.

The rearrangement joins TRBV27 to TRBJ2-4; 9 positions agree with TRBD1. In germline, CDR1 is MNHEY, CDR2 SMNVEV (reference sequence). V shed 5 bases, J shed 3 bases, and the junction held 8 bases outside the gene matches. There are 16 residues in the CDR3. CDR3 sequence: CASSLGQGLGKNIQYF. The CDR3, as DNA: TGTGCCAGCAGTCTGGGACAGGGACTGGGCAAAAACATTCAGTACTTC.

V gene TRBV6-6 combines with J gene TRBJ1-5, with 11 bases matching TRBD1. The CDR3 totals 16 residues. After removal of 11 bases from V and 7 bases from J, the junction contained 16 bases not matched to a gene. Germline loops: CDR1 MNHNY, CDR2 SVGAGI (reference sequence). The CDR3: CAATNGDRGSGQPQHF. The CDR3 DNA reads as TGTGCCGCTACAAATGGGGACAGGGGGTCTGGGCAGCCCCAGCATTTT.

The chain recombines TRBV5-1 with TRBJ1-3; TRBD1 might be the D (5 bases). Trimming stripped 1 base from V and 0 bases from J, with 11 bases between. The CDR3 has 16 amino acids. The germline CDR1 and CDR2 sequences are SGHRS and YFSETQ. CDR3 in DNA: TGCGCCAGCAGCTTGATGCAGGGCATCTCTGGAAACACCATATATTTT. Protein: CASSLMQGISGNTIYF.

CDR3 nucleotide sequence: TGCGCCAGCACCCAGCGGACAGGTTCAAACACCGGGGAGCTGTTTTTT. Its translation: CASTQRTGSNTGELFF. The genes are TRBV5-1 and TRBJ2-2, with 7 bases matching TRBD1. The CDR3 loop spans 16 amino acids. Unmatched junction bases numbered 10, after V lost 6 bases and J lost 2 bases. Germline V gene data show CDR1 as SGHRS and CDR2 as YFSETQ.

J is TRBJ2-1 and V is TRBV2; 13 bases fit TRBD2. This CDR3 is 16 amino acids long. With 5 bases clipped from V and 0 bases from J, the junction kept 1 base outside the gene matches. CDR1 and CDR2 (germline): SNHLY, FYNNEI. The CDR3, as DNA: TGTGCCAGCAGTTGGACTAGCGGGGGCTCCTACAATGAGCAGTTCTTC. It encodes CASSWTSGGSYNEQFF.

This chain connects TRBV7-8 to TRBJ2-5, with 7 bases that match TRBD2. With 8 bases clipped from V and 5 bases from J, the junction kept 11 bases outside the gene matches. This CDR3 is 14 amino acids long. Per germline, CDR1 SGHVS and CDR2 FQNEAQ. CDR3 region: CASRRSGGMETQYF. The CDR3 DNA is TGTGCCAGCCGCAGGTCGGGGGGTATGGAGACCCAGTACTTC.

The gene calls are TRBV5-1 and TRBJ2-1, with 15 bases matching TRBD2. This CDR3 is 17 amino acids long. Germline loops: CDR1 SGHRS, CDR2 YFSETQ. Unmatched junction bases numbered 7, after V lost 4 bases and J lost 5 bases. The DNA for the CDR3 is TGCGCCAGCAGCCCGGGGACTAGCGGGAGGTTAAACAATGAGCAGTTCTTC. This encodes CASSPGTSGRLNNEQFF.

CDR3 bases: TGCGCCACTAACAAGCGGGGGAGGTTCCACGAGCAGTACTTC. It codes for CATNKRGRFHEQYF. This chain connects TRBV5-1 to TRBJ2-7; 8 nucleotides agree with TRBD2. There are 14 residues in the CDR3. Per the germline V gene, CDR1 is SGHRS and CDR2 is YFSETQ. Germline trimming cut 9 bases from V and 5 bases from J; bases unmatched to any gene: 13.

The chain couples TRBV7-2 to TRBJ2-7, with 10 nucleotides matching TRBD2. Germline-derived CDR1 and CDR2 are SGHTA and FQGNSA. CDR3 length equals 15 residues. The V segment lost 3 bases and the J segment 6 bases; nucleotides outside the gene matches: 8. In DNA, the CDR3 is TGTGCCAGCAGCTTTCACAGCGGGGGGGCAATCGAGCAGTACTTC. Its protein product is CASSFHSGGAIEQYF.

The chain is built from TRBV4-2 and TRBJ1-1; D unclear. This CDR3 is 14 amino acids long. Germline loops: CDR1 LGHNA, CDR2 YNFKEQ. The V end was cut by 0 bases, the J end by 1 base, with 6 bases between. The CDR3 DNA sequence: TGTGCCAGCAGCCAAGACAACAAGAACACTGAAGCTTTCTTT. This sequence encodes CASSQDNKNTEAFF.

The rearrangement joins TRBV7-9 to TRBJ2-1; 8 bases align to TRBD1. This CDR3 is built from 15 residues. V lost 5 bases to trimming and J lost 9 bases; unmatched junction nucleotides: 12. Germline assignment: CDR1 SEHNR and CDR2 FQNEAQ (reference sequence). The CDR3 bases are TGTGCCAGCAGCCCCCCAGGACAGGGAATACGTGAGCAGTTCTTC. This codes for CASSPPGQGIREQFF.

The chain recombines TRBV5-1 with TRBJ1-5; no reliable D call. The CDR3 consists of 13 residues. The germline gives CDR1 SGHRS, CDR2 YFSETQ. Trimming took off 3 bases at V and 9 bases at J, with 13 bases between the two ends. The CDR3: CASSSGETGPQHF. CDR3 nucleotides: TGCGCCAGCAGCTCTGGCGAGACGGGGCCCCAGCATTTT.

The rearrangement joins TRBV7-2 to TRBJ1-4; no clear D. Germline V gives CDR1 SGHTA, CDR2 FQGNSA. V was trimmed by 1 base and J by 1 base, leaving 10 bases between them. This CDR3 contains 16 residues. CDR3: CASSLGAAGTNEKLFF. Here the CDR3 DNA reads TGTGCCAGCAGCTTAGGGGCAGCCGGAACTAATGAAAAACTGTTTTTT.

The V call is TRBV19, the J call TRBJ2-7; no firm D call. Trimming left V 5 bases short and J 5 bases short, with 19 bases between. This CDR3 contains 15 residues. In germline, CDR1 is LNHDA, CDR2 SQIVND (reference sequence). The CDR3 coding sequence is TGTGCCAGTAGTCGACTCCACGCCCAGATAAACGAGCAGTACTTC. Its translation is CASSRLHAQINEQYF.

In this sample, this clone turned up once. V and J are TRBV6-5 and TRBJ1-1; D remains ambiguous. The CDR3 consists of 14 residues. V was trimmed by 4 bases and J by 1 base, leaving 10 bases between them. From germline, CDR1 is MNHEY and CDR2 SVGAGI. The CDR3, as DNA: TGTGCCAGCAGTTTTCCCGGTCCGAACACTGAAGCTTTCTTT. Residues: CASSFPGPNTEAFF.